This entry is about one T cell receptor (beta chain). The sample comes from a study of glioma-infiltrating T cells after dendritic cell vaccination. Study details: Patients had newly diagnosed or recurrent glioblastoma and received dendritic cell vaccines. Three intradermal dendritic cell vaccine injections were given every two weeks.

Germline CDR1 is SGDLS and CDR2 is YYNGEE. The CDR3 loop spans 15 amino acids. The V end was cut by 4 bases, the J end by 5 bases, with 18 bases between. Time point denoted: after dendritic cell vaccination, including at tumor progression/relapse. The primer mix had 60 V beta and 13 J beta primers. Sequencing used immunoSEQ multiplex PCR; TCRdb keeps in-frame clones, though not all of them. Of tens of thousands of clones detected, roughly 77% appear once; the ten largest clones hold less than 2.5%. The TCR sequence derives from a human donor with glioblastoma. The chain recombines TRBV9 with TRBJ1-2, with D uncertain. The source was blood, collected after dendritic cell vaccination. CDR3 region: CASSPTREGGYGYTF. The CDR3 coding sequence is TGTGCCAGCAGCCCAACCCGTGAAGGCGGGTATGGCTACACCTTC.